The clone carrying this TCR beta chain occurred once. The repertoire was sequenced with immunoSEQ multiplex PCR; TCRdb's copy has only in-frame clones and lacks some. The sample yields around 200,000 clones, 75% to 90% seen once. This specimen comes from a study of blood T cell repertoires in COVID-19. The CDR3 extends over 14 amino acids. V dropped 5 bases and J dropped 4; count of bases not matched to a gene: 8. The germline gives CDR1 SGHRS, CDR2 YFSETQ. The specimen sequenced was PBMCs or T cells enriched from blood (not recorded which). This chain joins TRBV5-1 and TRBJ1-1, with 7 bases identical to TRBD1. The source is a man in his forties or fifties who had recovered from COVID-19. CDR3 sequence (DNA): TGCGCCAGCAGACTCCTCAGGGGGGCCACTGAAGCTTTCTTT. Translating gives CASRLLRGATEAFF.